Listed below are T cell receptor beta chains from one sample, sequenced in a study of T cell repertoires in aging, cancer and after chemotherapy. MiXCR was run by TCRdb on the multiplex PCR reads, yielding one entry per CDR3 protein. The sample records a few thousand distinct CDR3 sequences, about 26% being singletons. The sample taken for sequencing was blood. The receptors were sampled from a human donor with a solid tumor. The CDR3 runs from the conserved cysteine through the conserved F or W. The order of the fields is CDR3 length, V gene, clone size, D gene, J gene, CDR3 DNA, CDR3 protein. A D gene is named only where the DNA matches it firmly. Rows may omit the clone size; those that give it use once, few, many or a size class.

16	TRBV6-5	medium-sized	-	TRBJ1-1	TGTGCCAGCAGTTACGAGTCCGGGGGCGGTATCACTGAAGCTTTCTTT	CASSYESGGGITEAFF
17	TRBV4-3	-	-	TRBJ1-6	TGCGCCAGCAGCCCTACAGAGTGGGTTAACTATAATTCACCCCTCCACTTT	CASSPTEWVNYNSPLHF
14	TRBV18	few	-	TRBJ1-3	TGTGCCAGCTCACCGGGGGCGCAAGGAAACACCATATATTTT	CASSPGAQGNTIYF
15	TRBV27	few	-	TRBJ2-7	TGTGCCAGCAGTCTGGGAAGGGGGGGCTCCTACGAGCAGTACTTC	CASSLGRGGSYEQYF
16	TRBV9	-	TRBD1	TRBJ1-5	TGTGCCAGCAGCGAAGGACAGGGGACTATCAATCAGCCCCAGCATTTT	CASSEGQGTINQPQHF
15	TRBV19	-	-	TRBJ1-5	TGTGCCAGTTGGTCTAAACGGGGGAGCAATCAGCCCCAGCATTTT	CASWSKRGSNQPQHF
15	TRBV6-5	large	TRBD1	TRBJ2-7	TGTGCCAGCAGTTACTCCGTGACAGGGGTTTACGAGCAGTACTTC	CASSYSVTGVYEQYF
17	TRBV6-5	medium-sized	-	TRBJ2-7	TGTGCCAGCAGTTTTTCGTCGGGGCGGAGGACAACCTACGAGCAGTACTTC	CASSFSSGRRTTYEQYF
16	TRBV28	-	-	TRBJ1-2	TGTGCCAGCAGCTCTCCACTCACGGGAGATGGCTATGGCTACACCTTC	CASSSPLTGDGYGYTF
14	TRBV7-9	few	-	TRBJ2-5	TGTGCCAGCAGCGAAACATCATCTCGAGAGACCCAGTACTTC	CASSETSSRETQYF
14	TRBV6-5	-	-	TRBJ2-1	TGTGCCAGCAGTTACGACCTATTCAGCAATGAGCAGTTCTTC	CASSYDLFSNEQFF
15	TRBV7-3	-	TRBD2	TRBJ2-1	TGTGCCAGCAGCTCCGGGGGGAGCTCCTACAATGAGCAGTTCTTC	CASSSGGSSYNEQFF
13	TRBV7-3	-	TRBD2	TRBJ2-1	TGTGCCAGCAGCTACGGGACTAGCGGTGAGCAGTTCTTC	CASSYGTSGEQFF
12	TRBV5-6	-	-	TRBJ1-1	TGTGCCAGCAGCTTGGGCGTCACTGAAGCTTTCTTT	CASSLGVTEAFF
15	TRBV29-1	medium-sized	-	TRBJ2-1	TGCAGCGTTGAAAGGTTCTCGCAGGCCACCGCAGAAGAGTTCTTC	CSVERFSQATAEEFF
15	TRBV20-1	few	TRBD2	TRBJ2-5	TGCAGTGCTGACACCCTAGCGGGAGAACAAGAGACCCAGTACTTC	CSADTLAGEQETQYF
12	TRBV27	-	-	TRBJ2-3	TGTGCCAGCAGTCCCGAGGGAGATACGCAGTATTTT	CASSPEGDTQYF
17	TRBV7-9	-	TRBD2	TRBJ2-2	TGTGCCAGCAGCTTAGGGGGACTAGCGGGTCGCACCGGGGAGCTGTTTTTT	CASSLGGLAGRTGELFF
15	TRBV24-1	-	TRBD1	TRBJ2-1	TGTGCCACCAGTGATCCCGGGACAGACAAACATGAGCAGTTCTTC	CATSDPGTDKHEQFF
14	TRBV6-5	-	-	TRBJ2-2	TGTGCCAGCAGTTATGGGGAGAACACCGGGGAGCTGTTTTTT	CASSYGENTGELFF
14	TRBV30	medium-sized	TRBD2	TRBJ2-7	TGTGCCTGGAGTGTTTCTACTAGCGGGAGGGCCCAGTACTTC	CAWSVSTSGRAQYF
15	TRBV7-7	-	TRBD1	TRBJ2-7	TGTGCTAGCAGCTCCCGAGGACAGGGGGCTTACGAGCAGTACTTC	CASSSRGQGAYEQYF
14	TRBV12-3/TRBV12-4	few	TRBD1	TRBJ1-5	TGTGCCAGCAGGCGACAGGGAGGCAATCAGCCCCAGCATTTT	CASRRQGGNQPQHF
15	TRBV19	few	TRBD1	TRBJ1-4	TGTGCCAGTAGGAGCGCGGGGACAGCTAATGAAAAACTGTTTTTT	CASRSAGTANEKLFF
12	TRBV6-5	large	TRBD1	TRBJ2-7	TGTGCCAGCAGTTACTCGAAGGACAGGTGGTACTTC	CASSYSKDRWYF
16	TRBV5-6	few	TRBD1	TRBJ2-4	TGTGCCAGCAGCCACAGGGGGGTTATCGCCAAAAACATTCAGTACTTC	CASSHRGVIAKNIQYF
14	TRBV7-9	once	-	TRBJ2-1	TGTGCCAGCAGCCCTAGCAGACGAAACAATGAGCAGTTCTTC	CASSPSRRNNEQFF
14	TRBV27	-	-	TRBJ1-5	TGTGCCAGCAGTTTATCTTTACGTGATCAGCCCCAGCATTTT	CASSLSLRDQPQHF
13	TRBV6-2/TRBV6-3	-	TRBD1	TRBJ1-2	TGTGCCAGCAGTGTCGGGACAGACTATGGCTACACCTTC	CASSVGTDYGYTF
15	TRBV12-3/TRBV12-4	-	TRBD1	TRBJ2-2	TGTGCCAGCAGAGAGGACAGGGTGAACACCGGGGAGCTGTTTTTT	CASREDRVNTGELFF
12	TRBV12-3/TRBV12-4	few	TRBD1	TRBJ1-1	TGTGCCAGCAGTTTAGGGGGGAAGGGGGCGATCTTT	CASSLGGKGAIF
14	TRBV6-5	medium-sized	-	TRBJ2-7	TGTGCCAGCAGTACCCCCGCTAGCCTATACGAGCAGTACTTC	CASSTPASLYEQYF
17	TRBV19	-	-	TRBJ1-1	TGTGCCAGTAGTACCAACCGGGACGCCAGAATAAACACTGAAGCTTTCTTT	CASSTNRDARINTEAFF
12	TRBV29-1	large	-	TRBJ2-1	TGCAGCGCCGGGACGGAGTACAATGAGCAGTTCTTC	CSAGTEYNEQFF
14	TRBV30	-	-	TRBJ2-5	TGTGCCTGGAGCCCCCCATCGGGCCAAGAGACCCAGTACTTC	CAWSPPSGQETQYF
15	TRBV7-9	-	TRBD2	TRBJ2-1	TGTGCCAGCAGCTTACCTAGCGGGTCCTACAATGAGCAGTTCTTC	CASSLPSGSYNEQFF
13	TRBV12-3/TRBV12-4	few	-	TRBJ2-7	TGTGCCAGCAGTTTGGCGGCAGGGGTCGTGCAGTACTTC	CASSLAAGVVQYF
11	TRBV29-1	large	-	TRBJ1-2	TGCAGCGTTGAGGTGCTGGAGGGCTACACCTTC	CSVEVLEGYTF
15	TRBV7-9	-	-	TRBJ1-5	TGTGCCAGCAGCTTAGGTGACACCTACAATCAGCCCCAGCATTTT	CASSLGDTYNQPQHF
16	TRBV5-1	few	TRBD1	TRBJ2-5	TGCGCCAGCAGCCACCGAGGACAGGGAGGCGGGGAGACCCAGTACTTC	CASSHRGQGGGETQYF
15	TRBV30	-	-	TRBJ1-5	TGTGCCTGGAGTATGGGACCCGGGGGTAATCAGCCCCAGCATTTT	CAWSMGPGGNQPQHF
13	TRBV27	few	TRBD1	TRBJ2-4	TGTGCCAGCAGGGACAGGATCAAAAACATTCAGTACTTC	CASRDRIKNIQYF
15	TRBV12-3/TRBV12-4	few	-	TRBJ2-1	TGTGCCAGCAGTTTAAGCTCAGGGGCGCCGAATGAGCAGTTCTTC	CASSLSSGAPNEQFF
14	TRBV11-2	few	TRBD1	TRBJ2-3	TGTGCCAGCTCGGGACAGGGAAACACAGATACGCAGTATTTT	CASSGQGNTDTQYF
13	TRBV7-2	medium-sized	TRBD1	TRBJ2-7	TGTGCCAGCAGCCAAGGACAGGCGGAATGGCAGTACTTC	CASSQGQAEWQYF
14	TRBV6-2/TRBV6-3	few	-	TRBJ1-1	TGTGCCAGCAGTTACGTCCAGGCGAACACTGAAGCTTTCTTT	CASSYVQANTEAFF
14	TRBV20-1	-	-	TRBJ1-1	TGCAGTGCTAGAGATACGGCAGGGCAAACTAAAGCTTTCTTT	CSARDTAGQTKAFF
16	TRBV7-9	-	-	TRBJ2-5	TGTGCCAGCAGCTTCCCCCAGGGCCGCCACCAAGAGACCCAGTACTTC	CASSFPQGRHQETQYF
19	TRBV6-2/TRBV6-3	few	-	TRBJ2-3	TGTGCCAGCAGTTACTCCAGCAGCCGGCCGGGGGTCCGCACAGATACGCAGTATTTT	CASSYSSSRPGVRTDTQYF
16	TRBV5-1	-	TRBD2	TRBJ2-1	TGCGCCAGCAGCACAAATGGACTAGCGGGGGGGAATGAGCAGTTCTTC	CASSTNGLAGGNEQFF
13	TRBV29-1	medium-sized	-	TRBJ2-5	TGCAGCGCCGCAGGGACCGCTCAAGAGACCCAGTACTTC	CSAAGTAQETQYF
13	TRBV27	few	TRBD1	TRBJ1-2	TGTGCCAGCTATTCAAGATCAGGGGGTGGCTACACCTTC	CASYSRSGGGYTF
15	TRBV7-2	few	-	TRBJ2-7	TGTGCCAGCAGCTTAGGGGCAGGGGGGGCCTACGAGCAGTACTTC	CASSLGAGGAYEQYF
14	TRBV7-2	-	-	TRBJ2-7	TGTGCCAGCAGCCCTCGAGCGGGTGCCTACGAGCAGTACTTC	CASSPRAGAYEQYF
13	TRBV12-3/TRBV12-4	-	-	TRBJ2-2	TGTGCCAGCTCAGCGGGGAACACCGGGGAGCTGTTTTTT	CASSAGNTGELFF